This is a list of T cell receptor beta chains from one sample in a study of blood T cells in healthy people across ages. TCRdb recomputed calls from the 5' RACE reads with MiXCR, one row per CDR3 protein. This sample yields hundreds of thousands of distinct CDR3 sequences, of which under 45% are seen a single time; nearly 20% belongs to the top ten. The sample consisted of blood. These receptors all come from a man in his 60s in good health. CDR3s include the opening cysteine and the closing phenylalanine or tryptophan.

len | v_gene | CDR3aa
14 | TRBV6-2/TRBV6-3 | CASGGRGGRNEQFF
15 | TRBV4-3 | CASSLSGGLYNEQFF
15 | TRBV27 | CASSSGTSGVREQFF
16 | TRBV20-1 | CSAEATSGGDTDTQYF
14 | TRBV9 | CASSGQGGGTEAFF
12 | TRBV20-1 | CSANGESYERYF
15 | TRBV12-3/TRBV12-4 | CASSYRDTVNTEAFF
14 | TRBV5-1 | CASSLEGGNYEQYF
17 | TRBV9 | CASSAPLAGVSYNEQFF
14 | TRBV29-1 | CSVSGGAGANVLTF
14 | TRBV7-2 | CASSFGNMNTEAFF
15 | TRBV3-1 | CASSQERLSTDTQYF
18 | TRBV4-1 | CASSQEFGRRSGANVLTF
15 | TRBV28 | CASSLEVVGGSPLHF
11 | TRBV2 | CASSEAGTQYF
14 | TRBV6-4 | CASSWDGDNSPLHF
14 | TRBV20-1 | CSARPRVETYEQYF
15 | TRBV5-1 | CASSTTVLRTDTQYF
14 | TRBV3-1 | CASQGGQANYGYTF
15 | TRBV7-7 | CASSFMAANTGELFF
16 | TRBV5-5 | CASSSSPTGQGFGYTF
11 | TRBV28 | CASGISYEQYF
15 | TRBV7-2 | CASSRSGGGADTQYF
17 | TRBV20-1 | CSTREVRGAPANYGYTF
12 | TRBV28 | CASSFRHSPLHF
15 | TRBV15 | CATSRENTLNTEAFF
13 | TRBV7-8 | CASSRQNRDEQFF
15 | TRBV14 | CASSQVGSYNSPLHF
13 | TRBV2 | CASRHTAGYEQYF
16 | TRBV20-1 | CSARTRGPGTNEKLFF
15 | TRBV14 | CASSQDLRQYNEQFF
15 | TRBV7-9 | CASSLTGDKQETQYF
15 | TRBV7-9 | CASTLTGAPYNEQFF
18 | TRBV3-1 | CASSSRPRSNILYNEQFF
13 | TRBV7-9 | CASSFSSMGEQYF
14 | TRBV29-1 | CSVPPRGLTDTQYF
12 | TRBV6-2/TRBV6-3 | CASGTASREQYF
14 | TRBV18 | CASSHTTGENGYTF
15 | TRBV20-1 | CSARDRGRGTDTQYF
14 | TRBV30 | CALARDRGNEKLFF
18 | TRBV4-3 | CASSQGTSGGPGDATQYF
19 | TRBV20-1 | CSARDRFLASGSLGYEQYF
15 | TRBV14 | CASSHRGGKRDEQFF
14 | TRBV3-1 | CASSQDLGPDTQYF
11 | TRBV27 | CATRRNTEAFF
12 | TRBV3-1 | CASQSISETQYF
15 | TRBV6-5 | CASSHRGSGEYTQYF
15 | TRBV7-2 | CASSCGDRGGVEQYF
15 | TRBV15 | CATSRDVAQDYGYTF
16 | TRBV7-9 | CASSPSQGRANYGYTF
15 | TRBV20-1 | CSARDPIPGANVLTF
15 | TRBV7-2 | CASSLIQGRNQPQHF
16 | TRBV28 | CASSWGARGNIGTQYF